This entry lists 12 T cell receptor beta chains sequenced from one sample in a study of blood T cell repertoires in COVID-19. Assay used: immunoSEQ multiplex PCR; TCRdb lists only in-frame clones, some missing. The sample contains approximately 110,000 clones, roughly 82% of which appear only once. Sequenced material: peripheral blood. Source of these receptors: a human donor in a cohort sampled during active COVID-19.

The chain has TRBV6-2 or TRBV6-3 and TRBJ2-1; D is possibly TRBD2 (6 bases). Trimming shortened V by 4 bases and J by 3 bases, and 16 bases separated the two germline ends. The CDR3 runs to 16 residues. Looked up from germline, CDR1 is MNHEY and CDR2 is SVGEGT. CDR3 region: CASSSGLAESYNEQFF. The CDR3 DNA sequence: TGTGCCAGCAGTTCAGGATTAGCGGAGAGCTACAATGAGCAGTTCTTC.

The chain is built from TRBV25-1 and TRBJ1-6; the D is unclear. V lost 5 bases and J 1 base, leaving 9 bases between the germline ends. The CDR3 extends over 15 amino acids. CDR1 is MGHDK, CDR2 SYGVNS, per germline. In nucleotides, the CDR3 is TGTGCCAGCAGTCCACGGGTATCCTATAATTCACCCCTCCACTTT. This translates into CASSPRVSYNSPLHF.

The chain carries TRBV9 and TRBJ2-7, with a tentative D call TRBD1 (6 bases). The germline V gene encodes CDR1 SGDLS and CDR2 YYNGEE. Deletions cut 4 bases from V and 2 bases from J, with 16 bases between. The CDR3 sequence is 15 residues long. CDR3 nucleotide sequence: TGTGCCAGCAGCCCGTACATGGACAGACCCTACGAGCAGTACTTC. Translating gives CASSPYMDRPYEQYF.

The chain uses TRBV11-2 and TRBJ2-1; TRBD1 matches 7 bases. This CDR3 has 13 residues. CDR1 is SGHAT, CDR2 FQNNGV, per germline. Trimming cost V 4 bases and J 9 bases; bases outside gene matches: 6. In nucleotides, the CDR3 is TGTGCCAGCAGCTCAGGGGGTCGGGTTGAGCAGTTCTTC. Its protein product is CASSSGGRVEQFF.

This clone was seen just once. The rearrangement uses TRBV5-6 and TRBJ2-4; TRBD1 agrees at 7 bases. V shed 4 bases, J shed 7 bases, and the junction held 11 bases outside the gene matches. The germline V gene has CDR1 SGHDT and CDR2 YYEEEE. This CDR3 has 15 residues. CDR3 in amino acids: CASSLWRQGENIQYF. CDR3 bases: TGTGCCAGCAGCCTCTGGCGGCAGGGGGAGAACATTCAGTACTTC.

The CDR3 DNA reads TGTGCCAGCAGCGCCGAGGGAGAATGGGACCAAGAGACCCAGTACTTC. This codes for CASSAEGEWDQETQYF. The genes are TRBV11-2 and TRBJ2-5; D possibly corresponds to TRBD2 (5 bases). In germline, CDR1 is SGHAT, CDR2 FQNNGV. The CDR3 contains 16 residues. V shed 5 bases and J shed 0 bases, with 16 bases lying between them. Full variable domain (remainder filled in from reference TRBV11-2 and TRBJ2-5): EAGVAQSPRYKIIEKRQSVAFWCNPISGHATLYWYQQILGQGPKLLIQFQNNGVVDDSQLPKDRFSAERLKGVDSTLKIQPAKLEDSAVYLCASSAEGEWDQETQYFGPGTRLLVL.

The chain couples TRBV6-5 to TRBJ2-6; no definite D call. Germline CDR1 MNHEY, CDR2 SVGAGI. V was clipped by 10 bases and J by 0 bases, with 10 bases between them. The CDR3 sequence is 14 residues long. CDR3: CATKQVSGANVLTF. CDR3 in DNA: TGTGCCACCAAACAAGTCTCTGGGGCCAACGTCCTGACTTTC.

In its sample, this clone was seen once. The chain carries TRBV11-2 and TRBJ1-1, with D hard to call. V lost 2 bases and J lost 3, with 7 bases in between. CDR1 SGHAT and CDR2 FQNNGV come from the germline V gene. This CDR3 comprises 13 residues. The chain's CDR3 is CASSLLSHTEAFF. Written as DNA, the CDR3 is TGTGCCAGCAGCTTATTAAGCCACACTGAAGCTTTCTTT.

The chain combines TRBV10-1 with TRBJ2-3; no definite D call. Trimming stripped 0 bases from V and 1 base from J, with 17 bases between. CDR1 and CDR2 (germline): WNHNN, SYGVQD (reference sequence). The CDR3 is made up of 18 amino acids. The CDR3 DNA sequence: TGCGCCAGCAGTGAGTCCGGTCGCCGGCGGCTAGGCACAGATACGCAGTATTTT. It is translated as CASSESGRRRLGTDTQYF.

The V gene is TRBV6-5, the J gene TRBJ2-7, with D perhaps TRBD2 (5 bases). V lost 10 bases and J lost 4, with 23 bases in between. Germline V gene lookup returns CDR1 MNHEY and CDR2 SVGAGI. The CDR3 runs 15 residues. The CDR3 is CATTSRTSLRYEQYF. For the CDR3, the DNA is TGTGCCACCACCTCGAGGACTTCCCTTAGATACGAGCAGTACTTC.

This sequence joins TRBV30 and TRBJ1-1; D is perhaps TRBD1 (5 bases). V was shortened by 5 bases and J by 0 bases, with 16 bases between the two germline ends. Germline CDR1 GTSNPN, CDR2 SVGIG (reference sequence). The CDR3 length is 15 residues. The CDR3 region has the DNA TGTGCCTGGGACCACCCCGACAGATTGAACACTGAAGCTTTCTTT. Translating gives CAWDHPDRLNTEAFF.

The chain is built from TRBV13 and TRBJ1-2; D may be TRBD1 (5 bases). Germline CDR1 PRHDT, CDR2 FYEKMQ (reference sequence). The CDR3 consists of 12 residues. Trimming pared 6 bases from V and 8 bases from J, leaving 13 bases between. CDR3 region: CASREGLGGYTF. For the CDR3, the DNA is TGTGCCAGCAGGGAGGGGTTGGGCGGCTACACCTTC.